This TCR beta chain was sequenced in a study of vaccination effects on CD4 cells after COVID-19 (dated by TCRdb to 2022 to 2024). At the level of the whole study: Participants received two doses of either the BNT162b2 or the mRNA-1273 mRNA SARS-CoV-2 vaccine. Cultures from other donors in the study were sequenced with the Oncomine TCR Beta short-read assay on an Illumina iSeq 100. The study compared SARS-CoV-2 spike-specific CD4+ TCR repertoires before and after mRNA vaccination in COVID-19 convalescent patients and infection-naive vaccine recipients. Altogether, roughly 10 COVID-19 convalescent patients and several SARS-CoV-2-naive healthy vaccine recipients made up the full study.

To identify antigen-specific CD4+ T cell clonotypes by their expansion, the ViraFEST assay first stimulated PBMC with viral peptide pools and then applied TCR sequencing. After around ten days of culture, CD4+ T cells were isolated with the EasySep CD4+ T cell isolation kit. Negative nucleocapsid antibody results before and after vaccination confirmed that the healthy vaccine recipients had no prior SARS-CoV-2 infection. Each well held over 1.5 million PBMC cultured in IMDM containing roughly 5% human AB serum, approximately 10 IU/ml IL-2 and gentamicin, along with around 11 ug/ml peptides. On days 3 and 7, half of the culture medium was replaced with fresh IL-2-containing medium. Each peptide stimulation condition was cultured in triplicate wells unless otherwise noted. Using Ficoll-Paque Plus gradient centrifugation, PBMC were separated from whole blood and then either used fresh or cryopreserved at -140C. Overlapping peptide pools spanned the spike proteins of SARS-CoV-2 and the common cold coronaviruses HCoV-NL63, HCoV-OC43 and HCoV-229E. The QIAamp micro DNA kit was used to extract genomic DNA from the cultured CD4+ T cells.

Comments on this clone: Which antigen it targets is not known. Within one base of it there is no much larger clone, and no base qualities were kept.

General conclusions and limits of the study: Among healthy vaccine recipients, nearly all vaccine-induced clones were SARS-CoV-2 mono-reactive, and only 1 of 255 was cross-reactive with common cold coronaviruses. At late post-vaccination timepoints, both infection-induced and vaccine-induced clones showed marked clonal contraction, consistent with waning T cell responses. The study was limited by a small number of convalescent patients, and early post-infection timepoints were lacking.

The germline V gene (reference sequence) yields LNHDA for CDR1 and SQIVND for CDR2. The CDR3 contains 15 residues, cysteine and phenylalanine counted. Only CDR3 DNA remains: 45 bases, in frame from the first base. The V and J ends are trimmed by 6 bases and 1 base, leaving 12 bases between them. The protocol used for the library was the immunoSEQ multiplex PCR assay. DNA from the cultured and isolated CD4+ T cells underwent TCR beta CDR3 sequencing. On the study's bioinformatics: Non-productive TCR sequences were removed, reads were trimmed to the CDR3 region, and CDR3s of at least 7 amino acids were retained. Antigen-specific clonotypes were identified with the MANAFEST web app by comparing expansion in peptide wells against reference cultures. To count as positive, a clone had to show expansion at FDR<0.05 compared with the reference and with all other wells, an odds ratio above 5, and a frequency above 0.1% in two replicate wells. A clonotype was defined as cross-reactive if the clonotype was significantly expanded both in SARS-CoV-2 spike wells and in at least one common cold coronavirus spike condition. CDR3 similarity was assessed by Levenshtein distance using the stringdist R package, and unrooted trees were constructed with ape in R 3.6.1. TCRdb provides this immuneACCESS table in a form limited to in-frame rearrangements. Some clones are lacking; in checked studies, under half of them reflect an unresolved V gene, and why the rest are absent is not known. D and trimming come from the DNA, and the V and J calls and clone size come from that table. The sample profile shows 25,000 to 35,000 clones; around 80% of them were found once. 25% to 35% of the sample rests with the top ten.

Recombination linked TRBV19 to TRBJ2-2, with an unclear D gene assignment. This receptor was identified in a human donor who received a COVID-19 vaccine. Sample: CD4+ T cells from PBMCs cultured with SARS-CoV-2 spike peptides, taken before COVID-19 vaccination. Sample cell subset or site, as interpreted from the label and publication: SARS-CoV-2 spike overlapping peptide pool stimulation. The sequenced DNA is TGTGCCAGTAGCCGGGCCGGAGTGAACACCGGGGAGCTGTTTTTT. It specifies CASSRAGVNTGELFF.